These 30 T cell receptor beta chains share one sample of origin, sequenced in a study of patients and donors after allogeneic stem cell transplantation. TCRdb re-called the RT-PCR reads through MiXCR, storing one row per CDR3 protein. The data show 800,000 to 1,000,000 distinct CDR3 sequences, over 15% seen once. Sequencing was done on a sample of blood, either unsorted or a sorted T cell fraction (not recorded which). The receptors were gathered from a human donor who was either an allogeneic HSCT recipient or a stem cell or donor lymphocyte infusion donor (not recorded which). It is not recorded whose cells these are; they may come from a transplant donor.

This chain connects TRBV2 to TRBJ2-2; D is possibly TRBD2 (5 bases). V lost 4 bases and J 15 bases, leaving 21 bases between the germline ends. The CDR3 contains 14 residues. CDR1 and CDR2 from the germline V gene are SNHLY and FYNNEI. CDR3 coding DNA: TGTGCCAGCAGTGTTTTATTGGTTCGGGATCCTATGTTTTTT. Residues: CASSVLLVRDPMFF. Together with reference TRBV2 and TRBJ2-2, the CDR3 gives the full variable domain: EPEVTQTPSHQVTQMGQEVILRCVPISNHLYFYWYRQILGQKVEFLVSFYNNEISEKSEIFDDQFSVERPDGSNFTLKIRSTKLEDSAMYFCASSVLLVRDPMFFGEGSRLTVL.

The chain links TRBV19 to TRBJ2-1, with TRBD1 matching over 8 bases. This CDR3 spans 17 amino acids. Trimming took 3 bases from V and 8 from J; bases not matched to a gene: 15. In germline, CDR1 is LNHDA, CDR2 SQIVND (reference sequence). CDR3: CASSIGTRGQAGHEQFF. CDR3 nucleotides: TGTGCCAGTAGTATTGGGACCCGGGGACAGGCGGGCCATGAGCAGTTCTTC.

This clonotype was detected only a few times. The chain links TRBV4-3 to TRBJ1-4; possibly TRBD1 for D (5 bases). Trimming pared 4 bases from V and 11 bases from J, leaving 14 bases between. This CDR3 is built from 13 residues. Germline CDR1 is LGHNA and CDR2 is YSLEER. CDR3 loop: CASSPGPGLKLFF. CDR3 nucleotide sequence: TGCGCCAGCAGCCCGGGACCAGGCTTGAAACTGTTTTTT.

The V gene is TRBV20-1, the J gene TRBJ2-5; TRBD1 or TRBD2 may be the D gene (5 bases each). The V gene lost 3 bases and the J gene lost 4 bases, with 9 bases spanning the gap. Germline lookup yields CDR1 DFQATT and CDR2 SNEGSKA (reference sequence). The CDR3 spans 12 residues. Here the CDR3 DNA reads TGCAGTGCTAGGGTCGGGACAGAGACCCAGTACTTC. Its protein is CSARVGTETQYF.

The genes are TRBV29-1 and TRBJ2-1; 7 bases map to TRBD2. V lost 5 bases to trimming and J lost 6 bases; unmatched junction nucleotides: 4. The CDR3 runs to 12 residues. CDR1 SQVTM and CDR2 ANQGSEA come from the germline V gene. DNA of the CDR3: TGCAGCGTTCTTTGGGGGGGCAATGAGCAGTTCTTC. Translating it yields CSVLWGGNEQFF.

The chain recombines TRBV7-3 with TRBJ1-6, with 8 bases lining up with TRBD1. Germline-derived CDR1 and CDR2 are SGHTA and FQGTGA. Trimming at V came to 0 bases and at J to 9 bases, leaving 1 base not matched to a gene. The CDR3 has 14 amino acids. This CDR3 reads CASSLTDRGSPLHF. The CDR3 DNA follows: TGTGCCAGCAGCTTAACCGACAGGGGTTCACCCCTCCACTTT.

The chain joins TRBV19 to TRBJ2-3; D is uncertain. Per germline, CDR1 LNHDA and CDR2 SQIVND (reference sequence). The germline V and J ends were trimmed by 5 bases and 4 bases, with 13 bases remaining between them. The CDR3 consists of 14 residues. DNA of the CDR3: TGTGCCAGTAGTGCAATTCAGGAATCAGATACGCAGTATTTT. It translates to CASSAIQESDTQYF.

There are a few counts of this clonotype. The chain is built from TRBV5-1 and TRBJ2-2; tentative D call: TRBD2 (5 bases). Trimming cost V 1 base and J 7 bases, with 14 bases left between them. In germline, CDR1 is SGHRS, CDR2 YFSETQ. The CDR3 has 15 residues. This CDR3 reads CASSLSPGNGGELFF. The DNA of the CDR3 is TGCGCCAGCAGCTTGTCGCCGGGGAATGGCGGGGAGCTGTTTTTT.

This chain connects TRBV7-2 to TRBJ1-2; D perhaps matches TRBD1 (5 bases). The V end lost 5 bases, the J end lost 2 bases, and 12 bases lay between the germline ends. Looked up from germline, CDR1 is SGHTA and CDR2 is FQGNSA. CDR3 size: 14 residues. As DNA, the CDR3 is TGTGCCAGCAGCAATACTGGGACCAACTATGGCTACACCTTC. It is translated as CASSNTGTNYGYTF.

The gene calls are TRBV10-3 and TRBJ2-7; 9 bases are a match to TRBD2. CDR1 is ENHRY, CDR2 SYGVKD, per germline. After removal of 10 bases from V and 3 bases from J, the junction contained 7 bases not matched to a gene. The CDR3 has 13 amino acids. The CDR3 DNA follows: TGTGCCACCCGTCGACTAGCGGACTACGAGCAGTACTTC. Translation: CATRRLADYEQYF.

The table lists this clonotype with a few counts. The chain combines TRBV7-8 with TRBJ2-5; tentatively, D is TRBD1 or TRBD2 (5 bases each). Germline CDR1 reads SGHVS; CDR2 reads FQNEAQ. The CDR3 has 14 amino acids. Trimming took off 2 bases at V and 0 bases at J, with 7 bases between the two ends. The CDR3 DNA reads TGTGCCAGCAGCTTACCGGGACACCAAGAGACCCAGTACTTC. Translating gives CASSLPGHQETQYF.

This clonotype was picked up a small number of times. This sequence joins TRBV5-1 and TRBJ1-1; perhaps TRBD1 as D (5 bases). This CDR3 has 17 amino acids. V was cut by 4 bases and J by 4 bases, with 23 bases left in between. In germline, CDR1 is SGHRS, CDR2 YFSETQ. CDR3 DNA sequence: TGCGCCAGCAGCCCTAGGAGCGGGGGAGGGAGGAGCACTGAAGCTTTCTTT. It encodes CASSPRSGGGRSTEAFF. The full variable domain, in which reference TRBV5-1 and TRBJ1-1 provide the parts outside the CDR3, is KAGVTQTPRYLIKTRGQQVTLSCSPISGHRSVSWYQQTPGQGLQFLFEYFSETQRNKGNFPGRFSGRQFSNSRSEMNVSTLELGDSALYLCASSPRSGGGRSTEAFFGQGTRLTVV.

The chain is built from TRBV5-5 and TRBJ2-7; D could derive from TRBD1 or TRBD2 (5 bases each). Trimming cost V 4 bases and J 1 base, with 12 bases left between them. This CDR3 comprises 14 residues. Per germline, CDR1 SGHKS and CDR2 YYEKEE (reference sequence). The chain's CDR3 is CASSRGPESYEQYF. The CDR3 DNA sequence: TGTGCCAGCAGCAGGGGACCAGAATCCTACGAGCAGTACTTC.

The J gene is TRBJ1-4, the V gene TRBV5-1; 8 nucleotides agree with TRBD1. The CDR3 length is 16 residues. Germline CDR1 and CDR2: SGHRS and YFSETQ. V trimming: 4 bases; J trimming: 7 bases; junction bases outside the gene matches: 12. The chain's CDR3 is CASSDQTGDGGEKLFF. CDR3 in DNA: TGCGCCAGCAGCGATCAGACAGGGGATGGCGGTGAAAAACTGTTTTTT.

This clonotype was seen only a few times. J is TRBJ1-1 and V is TRBV3-1; maybe TRBD1 (6 bases). Trimming removed 0 bases at V and 5 bases at J, with 16 bases between. Germline values: CDR1 LGHDT, CDR2 YNNKEL (reference sequence). This CDR3 spans 16 amino acids. The CDR3 DNA reads TGTGCCAGCAGCCAAGATAGAATGGGGGCCGGGACTGAAGCTTTCTTT. Translated, it gives CASSQDRMGAGTEAFF.

J is TRBJ2-2 and V is TRBV6-5; TRBD2 matches at 7 bases. With V trimmed by 0 bases and J by 8 bases, 0 bases remained unmatched. The CDR3 has 13 residues. The germline V gene has CDR1 MNHEY and CDR2 SVGAGI. CDR3 sequence (DNA): TGTGCCAGCAGTTACTCCGGGGGGGGGGAGCTGTTTTTT. Protein sequence: CASSYSGGGELFF.

This clonotype appeared a few times. The chain couples TRBV14 to TRBJ2-5, with unresolved D. V lost 1 base to trimming and J lost 4 bases, with 4 bases between them. CDR3 length equals 12 residues. From germline, CDR1 is SGHDN and CDR2 FVKESK. This CDR3 is CASSQGTETQYF. For the CDR3, the DNA is TGTGCCAGCAGCCAAGGAACAGAGACCCAGTACTTC.

This clonotype showed up just a few times. This chain links TRBV5-5 with TRBJ2-3; 7 bases are shared with TRBD2. Trimming cost V 5 bases and J 10 bases; bases outside gene matches: 13. The CDR3 has 14 residues. Germline CDR1 reads SGHKS; CDR2 reads YYEKEE (reference sequence). The chain's CDR3 is CASRRREGLYAQYF. The CDR3 coding sequence is TGTGCCAGCAGGAGGAGGGAGGGCCTTTATGCGCAGTATTTT.

This clonotype was observed a handful of times. V gene TRBV24-1 combines with J gene TRBJ2-1, with D possibly called TRBD1 or TRBD2 (5 bases each). This CDR3 contains 16 residues. Germline V CDR1 and CDR2: KGHDR, SFDVKD. V shed 2 bases and J shed 1 base, with 11 bases lying between them. CDR3 protein: CATSDYRDPSYNEQFF. The CDR3 DNA follows: TGTGCCACCAGTGATTACCGGGACCCTTCCTACAATGAGCAGTTCTTC.

This clonotype has a count of ten or more. The chain carries TRBV29-1 and TRBJ2-1; 10 nucleotides align to TRBD2. Germline CDR1 reads SQVTM; CDR2 reads ANQGSEA. The V segment lost 5 bases and the J segment 4 bases; nucleotides outside the gene matches: 8. The CDR3 totals 15 residues. The CDR3 nucleotides read TGCAGCGTTCTAGCACTAGCGGGACTTTACAATGAGCAGTTCTTC. This gives the protein CSVLALAGLYNEQFF.

This clonotype was counted only a few times. The genes are TRBV25-1 and TRBJ2-2, with 8 nucleotides matching TRBD1. Losses at the gene ends were 6 bases for V and 3 bases for J; bases not matched to a gene: 9. This CDR3 is built from 16 residues. Per the germline V gene, CDR1 is MGHDK and CDR2 is SYGVNS. CDR3 sequence: CASRIGGQVYTGELFF. In DNA, the CDR3 is TGTGCCAGCAGGATAGGGGGACAGGTCTACACCGGGGAGCTGTTTTTT.

This clonotype came up many times. J is TRBJ1-2 and V is TRBV10-3; no firm D call. Germline CDR1 reads ENHRY; CDR2 reads SYGVKD. This CDR3 is built from 13 residues. V gave up 3 bases and J gave up 2 bases, with 7 bases separating them. In DNA, the CDR3 is TGTGCCATCAGTGAAGCGGCCAACTATGGCTACACCTTC. Translating gives CAISEAANYGYTF.

V usage is TRBV24-1 and J usage is TRBJ2-2; TRBD2 matches at 13 bases. V lost 7 bases to trimming and J lost 4 bases; unmatched junction nucleotides: 5. CDR1 is KGHDR, CDR2 SFDVKD, per germline. The length of the CDR3 is 16 residues. The CDR3 DNA is TGTGCCACCAGAGCACGGACTAGCGGGAGCACCGGGGAGCTGTTTTTT. Protein product: CATRARTSGSTGELFF.

The J gene is TRBJ2-5, the V gene TRBV24-1; a weak D match, TRBD1 (6 bases). CDR3 length: 15 residues. Trimming left V 3 bases short and J 5 bases short, with 15 bases between. Germline loops: CDR1 KGHDR, CDR2 SFDVKD. The CDR3 is CATSDPHRVGETQYF. The CDR3 DNA sequence: TGTGCCACCAGTGATCCCCACAGGGTAGGGGAGACCCAGTACTTC.

This clonotype was seen only a few times. The rearrangement links TRBV20-1 to TRBJ1-1; D is ambiguous. The CDR3 contains 11 residues. Trimming shortened V by 5 bases and J by 1 base, and 5 bases separated the two germline ends. Germline values: CDR1 DFQATT, CDR2 SNEGSKA (reference sequence). The CDR3 nucleotides read TGCAGTGCTTACCAGAACACTGAAGCTTTCTTT. Translation gives CSAYQNTEAFF.

The chain links TRBV7-6 to TRBJ1-6, with TRBD1 as a possible D gene (6 bases). Looked up from germline, CDR1 is SGHVS and CDR2 is FNYEAQ. The V end was cut by 2 bases, the J end by 5 bases, with 16 bases between. The CDR3 loop spans 17 amino acids. CDR3 sequence reads: CASSLYGGRSDNSPLHF. CDR3 nucleotides: TGTGCCAGCAGCTTATATGGGGGGCGGTCCGATAATTCACCCCTCCACTTT. The complete variable domain, with remaining parts taken from reference TRBV7-6 and TRBJ1-6, reads GAGVSQSPRYKVTKRGQDVALRCDPISGHVSLYWYRQALGQGPEFLTYFNYEAQQDKSGLPNDRFSAERPEGSISTLTIQRTEQRDSAMYRCASSLYGGRSDNSPLHFGNGTRLTVT.

This chain links TRBV25-1 with TRBJ2-1; tentatively, D is TRBD2 (5 bases). CDR3 length: 16 amino acids. V dropped 6 bases and J dropped 7 bases, with 22 bases sitting between them. Germline CDR1 reads MGHDK; CDR2 reads SYGVNS. CDR3 sequence: CASSDIGLPRRNEQFF. In DNA form, the CDR3 reads TGTGCCAGCAGCGATATTGGACTTCCTAGGAGGAATGAGCAGTTCTTC.

This clonotype was recorded a few times. The chain joins TRBV20-1 to TRBJ2-3; TRBD2 aligns across 11 bases. The CDR3 is made up of 16 amino acids. The ends lost 3 bases at V and 2 bases at J; junction bases unmatched: 7. Germline V gene sequence: CDR1 DFQATT, CDR2 SNEGSKA (reference sequence). The CDR3 is CSASPLAGALTDTQYF. The CDR3 DNA reads as TGCAGTGCTAGCCCACTAGCGGGGGCCCTCACAGATACGCAGTATTTT.

The rearrangement links TRBV11-3 to TRBJ1-2, with D uncertain. V lost 1 base, J lost 8 bases, and 8 bases lay in between. CDR1 SGHNT and CDR2 YENEEA come from the germline V gene. The length of the CDR3 is 12 residues. DNA of the CDR3: TGTGCCAGCAGCTTAGCGAAGCGAGGCTACACCTTC. Translating gives CASSLAKRGYTF.

The chain is built from TRBV30 and TRBJ2-1; the D is unclear. The germline CDR1 and CDR2 sequences are GTSNPN and SVGIG (reference sequence). CDR3 length: 14 amino acids. Between the trimmed V and J ends, which lost 3 bases and 6 bases, there was a span of 15 bases. CDR3 sequence (DNA): TGTGCCTGGAGCAACAAGCCCGTCGGCAATGAGCAGTTCTTC. It yields the protein CAWSNKPVGNEQFF. Supplemented by reference TRBV30 and TRBJ2-1, the full variable domain reads SQTIHQWPATLVQPVGSPLSLECTVEGTSNPNLYWYRQAAGRGLQLLFYSVGIGQISSEVPQNLSASRPQDRQFILSSKKLLLSDSGFYLCAWSNKPVGNEQFFGPGTRLTVL.